This T cell receptor (beta chain) was profiled in a study of blood T cells in healthy people across ages. To note about this clonotype: As yet, its antigen is unknown.

Regarding the study as a whole: Calculation of diversity from one million T cells yielded estimates considered to be underestimates. Donors of long life had a larger count of naive CD4+ cells and greater diversity than aged donors. Unsorted PBMC input precluded a conclusive naive versus antigen-experienced comparison. While age rose, TCR beta diversity per million T cells dropped in a roughly linear way.

Through a sample-barcoded 5' primer and a J-beta primer mix, a second PCR was run for roughly 7 to 12 cycles. MiXCR, applied by TCRdb to the 5' RACE reads, yields one record per CDR3 protein. This repertoire shows 650,000 to 800,000 distinct CDR3 sequences, about 42% found once; its top ten account for about a fifth. The specimen sequenced was blood. This TCR derives from a man between 60 and 75 years old in good health.

The CDR3 DNA is TGTGCCAGCAGCCCGAGGACAGGGTTTGTGAGTACTAACGCGCAGTATTTT. Amino acids: CASSPRTGFVSTNAQYF. This sequence joins TRBV7-2 and TRBJ2-3, with 8 nucleotides matching TRBD1. Germline V gives CDR1 SGHTA, CDR2 FQGNSA. The J segment lost 10 bases and the V segment lost 5 bases, leaving 20 bases of the junction unmatched. This CDR3 spans 17 amino acids.